A single sample is the source of the 20 T cell receptor beta chains below, sequenced in a study of shared clonotypes between healthy human individuals. The data were produced by immunoSEQ multiplex PCR, yet TCRdb's version contains in-frame clones alone and is incomplete. This sample yields about 520,000 clones, of which around 85% are seen a single time; roughly an eighth belongs to the top ten. Specimen: PBMCs. The source of these receptors is a middle-aged woman in good health. Some clones in this sample may be carry-over from other donors' samples.

Turning to this clone: It may be a read error: a sequence one base away is much more abundant. V and J are TRBV5-1 and TRBJ2-5, with 9 bases aligning to TRBD1. Germline V lookup: CDR1 SGHRS, CDR2 YFSETQ. This CDR3 region has 14 residues. J lost 1 base, V lost 4 bases, and 2 bases had no gene match. The CDR3: CASSPQGAQETQYF. CDR3 nucleotides: TGCGCCAGCAGCCCACAGGGGGCCCAAGAGACCCAGTACTTC.

In its sample, this clone was seen once. The chain joins TRBV7-6 to TRBJ2-2; D perhaps matches TRBD2 (5 bases). V was cut by 6 bases and J by 6 bases, with 11 bases left in between. The CDR3 consists of 13 residues. Germline V CDR1 and CDR2: SGHVS, FNYEAQ. For the CDR3, the DNA is TGTGCCAGCAGACTAGATCCTGCCGGGGAGCTGTTTTTT. This gives the protein CASRLDPAGELFF.

V and J are TRBV6-5 and TRBJ1-1, with D maybe TRBD1 (5 bases). V was shortened by 5 bases and J by 1 base, with 14 bases between the two germline ends. CDR1 is MNHEY, CDR2 SVGAGI, per germline. The CDR3 loop spans 15 amino acids. The CDR3 sequence: CASSSPRDGNTEAFF. In DNA form, the CDR3 reads TGTGCCAGCAGTAGCCCCCGGGACGGGAACACTGAAGCTTTCTTT.

The rearrangement uses TRBV2 and TRBJ2-7; D gene unclear. The V gene lost 1 base and the J gene lost 2 bases, with 12 bases spanning the gap. CDR3 length equals 15 residues. Germline V lookup: CDR1 SNHLY, CDR2 FYNNEI. The CDR3 coding sequence is TGTGCCAGCAGTGAAGGGTCTAGTCCAACCTACGAGCAGTACTTC. This encodes CASSEGSSPTYEQYF.

The chain links TRBV7-3 to TRBJ2-5; TRBD2 matches 10 bases. The CDR3 runs to 15 residues. With V trimmed by 3 bases and J by 2 bases, 3 bases remained unmatched. CDR1 and CDR2 (germline): SGHTA, FQGTGA. CDR3 DNA: TGTGCCAGCAGCTTTAGAGCGGGAGGGCAAGAGACCCAGTACTTC. It is translated as CASSFRAGGQETQYF.

The chain recombines TRBV7-9 with TRBJ1-2; maybe TRBD1 (5 bases). V lost 5 bases, J lost 2 bases, and 15 bases lay in between. Germline CDR1 and CDR2: SEHNR and FQNEAQ (reference sequence). There are 15 residues in the CDR3. CDR3 in amino acids: CASSPYRQTNYGYTF. The CDR3 coding sequence is TGTGCCAGCAGCCCGTACCGACAGACCAACTATGGCTACACCTTC.

Regarding this clone: This likely stems from a read error, as it lies one base from a far larger clone. At the DNA level, this CDR3 is encoded by other sequences in the same sample as well. The rearrangement links TRBV10-3 to TRBJ1-5; TRBD1 is a possible D gene (5 bases). The CDR3 runs 15 residues. Germline values: CDR1 ENHRY, CDR2 SYGVKD. Here the CDR3 reads CAISNPGWGDQPQHF. In nucleotides, the CDR3 is TGTGCCATCAGTAACCCAGGGTGGGGGGACCAGCCACAGCATTTT.

The CDR3 reads CASSSQGSDYYGYTF. CDR3 bases: TGTGCCAGCAGTTCCCAGGGATCTGACTATTATGGCTACACCTTC. The chain has TRBV28 and TRBJ1-2; a possible D gene is TRBD1 (5 bases). The CDR3 totals 15 residues. Trimming pared 4 bases from V and 5 bases from J, leaving 17 bases between. Germline V gene sequence: CDR1 MDHEN, CDR2 SYDVKM.

The chain is built from TRBV11-1 and TRBJ2-5; D is undetermined. The V end was cut by 1 base, the J end by 2 bases, with 5 bases between. The CDR3 runs to 13 residues. Germline CDR1 SGHAT, CDR2 FQDESV (reference sequence). The CDR3 is CASSLVGQETQYF. In DNA form, the CDR3 reads TGTGCCAGCAGCTTAGTAGGTCAAGAGACCCAGTACTTC.

The chain carries TRBV11-1 and TRBJ2-2; D tentatively fits TRBD1 or TRBD2 (5 bases each). The CDR3 is 16 residues long. V was pared by 2 bases and J by 2 bases, with 12 bases between. The germline V gene encodes CDR1 SGHAT and CDR2 FQDESV (reference sequence). DNA for the CDR3: TGTGCCAGCAGCTTACTACGGGGCACTAACACCGGGGAGCTGTTTTTT. Its translation is CASSLLRGTNTGELFF.

V gene TRBV27 combines with J gene TRBJ2-3, with 8 bases fitting TRBD2. CDR1 MNHEY and CDR2 SMNVEV come from the germline V gene (reference sequence). J was trimmed by 0 bases and V by 5 bases; bases with no gene match: 13. This CDR3 spans 18 amino acids. This chain's CDR3 is CASSTTSGLPSSTDTQYF. The CDR3 nucleotides are TGTGCCAGCAGTACTACTAGCGGACTCCCCTCTAGCACAGATACGCAGTATTTT.

The chain links TRBV9 to TRBJ2-3, with unresolved D. The CDR3 spans 15 residues. CDR1 is SGDLS and CDR2 is YYNGEE in the germline V gene. V was clipped by 0 bases and J by 2 bases, with 10 bases between them. The CDR3 nucleotides read TGTGCCAGCAGCGTAGATTTCCCACACACAGATACGCAGTATTTT. As protein: CASSVDFPHTDTQYF. The entire variable domain, with the rest obtained from reference TRBV9 and TRBJ2-3, is as follows: DSGVTQTPKHLITATGQRVTLRCSPRSGDLSVYWYQQSLDQGLQFLIQYYNGEERAKGNILERFSAQQFPDLHSELNLSSLELGDSALYFCASSVDFPHTDTQYFGPGTRLTVL.

As for this clone: It differs at one base from a far larger clone, so likely a read error. This chain connects TRBV7-9 to TRBJ1-1; no clear D. CDR3 length: 12 residues. Per germline, CDR1 SEHNR and CDR2 FQNEAQ (reference sequence). Here the CDR3 reads CASSLMNTEVFF. In DNA form, the CDR3 reads TGTGCCAGCAGCTTAATGAACACTGAAGTTTTCTTT.

Points on this clone: It differs at one base from a far larger clone, so likely a read error. V usage is TRBV2 and J usage is TRBJ2-7, with D hard to call. The CDR3 loop spans 12 amino acids. Trimming shortened V by 8 bases and J by 0 bases, and 8 bases separated the two germline ends. Germline V gene lookup returns CDR1 SNHLY and CDR2 FYNNEI. CDR3 sequence (DNA): TGTGCCAGCCAGTGGGGCTCCTACGAGCAGTACTTC. Amino acid sequence: CASQWGSYEQYF.

For this clone: This sequence is one base from a far larger clone and is likely a read error. The CDR3 protein is CASSQGNRFAFSRADIQYF. The CDR3 DNA sequence: TGCGCCAGCAGCCAAGGGAATAGGTTTGCCTTTAGCCGGGCGGACATTCAGTACTTC. The chain joins TRBV4-1 to TRBJ2-4, with D hard to call. This CDR3 has 19 amino acids. Germline values: CDR1 MGHRA, CDR2 YSYEKL. Trimming shortened V by 1 base and J by 8 bases, and 27 bases separated the two germline ends.

This clone was recorded at least ten times. Additional DNA sequences in this sample encode the identical CDR3. The V and J genes are TRBV27 and TRBJ1-5; 11 positions agree with TRBD1. The CDR3 covers 15 residues. V was pared by 6 bases and J by 2 bases, with 3 bases of the junction left unmatched. Germline V CDR1 and CDR2: MNHEY, SMNVEV (reference sequence). The CDR3 DNA reads as TGTGCCAGCAGCCGGGGACAGGGGGGCAATCAGCCCCAGCATTTT. Translating it yields CASSRGQGGNQPQHF.

This chain joins TRBV20-1 and TRBJ1-1, with D maybe TRBD1 (6 bases). V was pared by 1 base and J by 13 bases, with 13 bases between. Germline CDR1 and CDR2: DFQATT and SNEGSKA (reference sequence). This CDR3 is 11 amino acids long. The CDR3 DNA is TGCAGTGCTAGAGTTCTGGGGGCTGGTTTCTTT. Protein: CSARVLGAGFF.

Note on this clone: The likely explanation is a read error, given a far larger clone one base away. Other DNA sequences from this sample encode an identical CDR3 as well. CDR3 DNA sequence: TGTGCAAGCAGTTTCCCCAGTACTGAAGCTTTCTTT. Residues: CASSFPSTEAFF. The rearrangement links TRBV28 to TRBJ1-1, with no clear D. Germline CDR1 MDHEN, CDR2 SYDVKM. This CDR3 is 12 amino acids long.

The J gene is TRBJ2-1, the V gene TRBV5-1, with TRBD2 identical over 13 bases. V lost 3 bases, J lost 9 bases, and 12 bases stayed unmatched. Germline V gene sequence: CDR1 SGHRS, CDR2 YFSETQ. This CDR3 region has 17 residues. CDR3 residues: CASSSQGTSGIGSEQFF. The CDR3 coding sequence is TGCGCCAGCAGCTCCCAAGGGACTAGCGGGATTGGGAGTGAGCAGTTCTTC.

This clone was counted once. A read error likely explains this, since a far larger clone differs by one base. The rearrangement uses TRBV28 and TRBJ1-2; a possible D gene is TRBD1 (5 bases). CDR3 length: 15 residues. Germline values: CDR1 MDHEN, CDR2 SYDVKM. As DNA, the CDR3 is TGTGCCAGCAGCCGACAGCTTCACGCTAACTGTGGCTACACCTTC. Translated, it gives CASSRQLHANCGYTF.